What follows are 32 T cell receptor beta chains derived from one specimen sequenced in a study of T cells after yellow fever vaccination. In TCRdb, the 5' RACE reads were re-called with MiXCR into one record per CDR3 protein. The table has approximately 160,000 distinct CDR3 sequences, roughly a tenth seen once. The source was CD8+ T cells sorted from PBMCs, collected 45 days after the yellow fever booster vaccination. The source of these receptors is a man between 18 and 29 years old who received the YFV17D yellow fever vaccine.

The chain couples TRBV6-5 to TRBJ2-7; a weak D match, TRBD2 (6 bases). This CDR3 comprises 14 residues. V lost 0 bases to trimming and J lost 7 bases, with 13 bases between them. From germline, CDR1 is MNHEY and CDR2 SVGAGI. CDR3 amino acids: CASSYSWGGGEQYF. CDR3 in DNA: TGTGCCAGCAGTTACTCGTGGGGCGGAGGGGAGCAGTACTTC.

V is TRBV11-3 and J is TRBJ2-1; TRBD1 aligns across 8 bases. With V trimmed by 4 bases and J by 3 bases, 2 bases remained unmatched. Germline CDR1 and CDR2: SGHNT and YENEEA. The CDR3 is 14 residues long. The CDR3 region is CASSSDRDYNEQFF. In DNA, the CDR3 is TGTGCCAGCAGCTCGGACAGGGACTACAATGAGCAGTTCTTC.

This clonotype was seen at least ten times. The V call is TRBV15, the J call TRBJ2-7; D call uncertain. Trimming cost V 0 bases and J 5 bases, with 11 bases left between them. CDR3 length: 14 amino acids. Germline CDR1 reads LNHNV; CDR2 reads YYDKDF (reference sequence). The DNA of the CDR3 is TGTGCCACCAGCAGAGATGGAGATGTCCACGAGCAGTACGTC. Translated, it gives CATSRDGDVHEQYV.

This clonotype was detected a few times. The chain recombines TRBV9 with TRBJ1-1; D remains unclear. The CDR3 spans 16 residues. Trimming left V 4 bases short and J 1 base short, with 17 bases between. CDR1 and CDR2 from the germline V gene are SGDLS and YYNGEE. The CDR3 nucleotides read TGTGCCAGCAGCTCACCCAATCTCTGGGGGAACACTGAAGCTTTCTTT. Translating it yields CASSSPNLWGNTEAFF.

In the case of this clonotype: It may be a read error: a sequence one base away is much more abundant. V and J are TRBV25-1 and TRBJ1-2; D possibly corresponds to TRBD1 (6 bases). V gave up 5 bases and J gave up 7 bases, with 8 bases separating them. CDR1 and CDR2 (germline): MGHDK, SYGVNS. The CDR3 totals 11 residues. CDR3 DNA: TGTGCCAGCAGTTGGGGGGCTGGCTACACCTTC. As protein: CASSWGAGYTF.

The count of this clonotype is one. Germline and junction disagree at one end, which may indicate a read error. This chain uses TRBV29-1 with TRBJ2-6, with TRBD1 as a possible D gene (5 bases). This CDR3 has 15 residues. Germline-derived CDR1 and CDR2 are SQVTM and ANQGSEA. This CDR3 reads CSATDPNSRANVLTF. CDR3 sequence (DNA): TGCAGCGCGACAGATCCTAACTCTAGGGCCAACGTCCTGACTTTC.

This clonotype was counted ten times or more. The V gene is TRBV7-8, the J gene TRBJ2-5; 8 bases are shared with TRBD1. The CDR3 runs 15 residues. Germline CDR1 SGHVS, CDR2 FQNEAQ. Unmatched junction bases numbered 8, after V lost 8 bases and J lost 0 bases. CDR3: CASARPGQDQETQYF. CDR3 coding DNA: TGTGCCAGCGCCCGGCCGGGACAGGACCAAGAGACCCAGTACTTC.

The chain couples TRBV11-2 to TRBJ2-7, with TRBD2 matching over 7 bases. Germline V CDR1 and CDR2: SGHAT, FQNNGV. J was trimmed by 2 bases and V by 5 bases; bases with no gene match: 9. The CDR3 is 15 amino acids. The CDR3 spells CASSHSPGRPYEQYF. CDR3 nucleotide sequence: TGTGCCAGCAGCCACAGCCCCGGGAGGCCCTACGAGCAGTACTTC.

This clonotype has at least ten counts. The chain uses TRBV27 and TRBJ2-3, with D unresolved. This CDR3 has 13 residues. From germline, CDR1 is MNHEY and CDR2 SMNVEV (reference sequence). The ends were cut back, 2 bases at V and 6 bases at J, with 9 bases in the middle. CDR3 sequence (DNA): TGTGCCAGCAGTTTAAAGTTGGCGGATACGCAGTATTTT. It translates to CASSLKLADTQYF.

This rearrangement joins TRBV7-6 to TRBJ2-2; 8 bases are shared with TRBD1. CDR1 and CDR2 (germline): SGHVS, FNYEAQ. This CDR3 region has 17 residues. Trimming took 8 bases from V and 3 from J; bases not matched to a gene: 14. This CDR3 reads CASCWRDGTGDTGELFF. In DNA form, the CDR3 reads TGTGCCAGCTGCTGGCGGGACGGGACAGGAGACACCGGGGAGCTGTTTTTT.

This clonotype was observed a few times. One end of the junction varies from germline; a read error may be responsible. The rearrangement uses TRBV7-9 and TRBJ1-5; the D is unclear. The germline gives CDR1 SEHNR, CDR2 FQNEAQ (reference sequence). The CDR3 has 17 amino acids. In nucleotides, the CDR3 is TGTGCCAGCAGTTTAGGCGTCAGCGCTTATAGCAATCAGCCCCAGCATTTT. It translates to CASSLGVSAYSNQPQHF.

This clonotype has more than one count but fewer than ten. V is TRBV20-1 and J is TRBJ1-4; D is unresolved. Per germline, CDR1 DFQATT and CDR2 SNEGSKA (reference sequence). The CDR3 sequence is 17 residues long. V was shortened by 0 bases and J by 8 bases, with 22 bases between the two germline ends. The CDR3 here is CSARDVYRAAVWEKLFF. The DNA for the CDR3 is TGCAGTGCTAGAGATGTGTATAGGGCCGCCGTGTGGGAAAAACTGTTTTTT.

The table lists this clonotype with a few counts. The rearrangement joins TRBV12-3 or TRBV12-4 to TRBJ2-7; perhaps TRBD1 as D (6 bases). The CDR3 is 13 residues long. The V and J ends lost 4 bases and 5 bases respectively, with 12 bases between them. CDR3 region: CASSSGTTNEQYV. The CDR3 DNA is TGTGCCAGCAGTTCCGGGACAACTAACGAGCAGTACGTC.

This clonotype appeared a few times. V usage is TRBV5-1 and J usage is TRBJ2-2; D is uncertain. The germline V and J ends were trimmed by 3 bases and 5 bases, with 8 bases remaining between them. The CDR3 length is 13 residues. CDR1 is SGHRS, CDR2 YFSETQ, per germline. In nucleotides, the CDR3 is TGCGCCAGCAGCTCCTTATCTACCGGGGAGCTGTTTTTT. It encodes CASSSLSTGELFF.

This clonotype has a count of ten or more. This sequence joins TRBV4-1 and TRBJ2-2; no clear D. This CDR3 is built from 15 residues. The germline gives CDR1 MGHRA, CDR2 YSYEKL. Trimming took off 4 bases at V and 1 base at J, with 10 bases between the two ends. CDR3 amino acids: CASSRRTGNTGELFF. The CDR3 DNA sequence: TGCGCCAGCAGCCGCCGGACCGGGAACACCGGGGAGCTGTTTTTT.

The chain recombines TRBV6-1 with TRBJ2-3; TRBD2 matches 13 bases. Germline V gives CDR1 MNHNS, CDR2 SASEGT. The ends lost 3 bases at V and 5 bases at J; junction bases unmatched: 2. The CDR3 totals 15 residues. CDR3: CASSDRTSGGDTQYF. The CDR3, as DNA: TGTGCCAGCAGTGATCGGACTAGCGGGGGAGATACGCAGTATTTT.

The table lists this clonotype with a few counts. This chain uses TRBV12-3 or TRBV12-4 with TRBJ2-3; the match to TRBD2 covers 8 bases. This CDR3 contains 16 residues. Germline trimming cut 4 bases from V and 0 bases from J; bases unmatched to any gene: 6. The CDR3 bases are TGTGCCAGCAGTTCCCCGCGGGGGGTAAGCACAGATACGCAGTATTTT. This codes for CASSSPRGVSTDTQYF.

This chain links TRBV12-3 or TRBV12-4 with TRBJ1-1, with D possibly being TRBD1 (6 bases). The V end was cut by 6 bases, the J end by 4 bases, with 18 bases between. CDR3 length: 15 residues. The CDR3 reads CASSYTGRGGTEAFF. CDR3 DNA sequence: TGTGCCAGCAGCTATACCGGGAGGGGGGGCACTGAAGCTTTCTTT.

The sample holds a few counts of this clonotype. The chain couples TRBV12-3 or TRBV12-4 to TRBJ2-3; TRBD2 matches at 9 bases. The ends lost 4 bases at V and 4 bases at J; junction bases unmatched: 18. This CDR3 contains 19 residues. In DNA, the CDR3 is TGTGCCAGCAGTTCTCGACAGGGAGAAGCAGCGGGGGGTGCAGATACGCAGTATTTT. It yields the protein CASSSRQGEAAGGADTQYF.

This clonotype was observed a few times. CDR3 bases: TGTGCCATCAGTGAGTCGATGAGCAGCATGAACACTGAAGCTTTCTTT. Residues: CAISESMSSMNTEAFF. The chain recombines TRBV10-3 with TRBJ1-1; unclear D gene. The V gene's germline CDR1 is ENHRY and CDR2 SYGVKD. V gave up 0 bases and J gave up 0 bases, with 11 bases separating them. The length of the CDR3 is 16 residues.

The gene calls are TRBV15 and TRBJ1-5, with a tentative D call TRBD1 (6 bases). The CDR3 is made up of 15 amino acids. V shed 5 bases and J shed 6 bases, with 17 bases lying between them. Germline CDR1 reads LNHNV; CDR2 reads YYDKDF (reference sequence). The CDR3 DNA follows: TGTGCCACCAGCTCCCGGGTGGGGGCCGGTCAGCCCCAGCATTTT. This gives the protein CATSSRVGAGQPQHF. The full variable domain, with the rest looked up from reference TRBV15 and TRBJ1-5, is DAMVIQNPRYQVTQFGKPVTLSCSQTLNHNVMYWYQQKSSQAPKLLFHYYDKDFNNEADTPDNFQSRRPNTSFCFLDIRSPGLGDTAMYLCATSSRVGAGQPQHFGDGTRLSIL.

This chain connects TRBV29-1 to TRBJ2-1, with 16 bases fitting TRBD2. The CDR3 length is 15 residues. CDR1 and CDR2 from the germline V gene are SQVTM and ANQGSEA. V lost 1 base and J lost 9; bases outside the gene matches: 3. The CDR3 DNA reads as TGCAGCGTTGAAGGCGGGACTAGCGGGGGGGCTGAGCAGTTCTTC. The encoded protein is CSVEGGTSGGAEQFF.

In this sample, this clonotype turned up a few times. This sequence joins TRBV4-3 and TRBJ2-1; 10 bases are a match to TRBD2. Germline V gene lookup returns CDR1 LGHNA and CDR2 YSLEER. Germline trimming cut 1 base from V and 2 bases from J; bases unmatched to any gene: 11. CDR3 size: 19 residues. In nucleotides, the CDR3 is TGCGCCAGCAGCCAAGCTCCTCACATACTAGCGGGGCCCTACAATGAGCAGTTCTTC. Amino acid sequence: CASSQAPHILAGPYNEQFF.

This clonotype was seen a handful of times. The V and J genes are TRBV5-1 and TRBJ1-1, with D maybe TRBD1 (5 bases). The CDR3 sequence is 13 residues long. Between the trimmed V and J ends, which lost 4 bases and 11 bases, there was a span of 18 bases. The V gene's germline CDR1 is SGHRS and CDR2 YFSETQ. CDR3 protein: CASSVHRRLVAFF. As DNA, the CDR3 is TGCGCCAGCAGCGTACACAGGAGGCTGGTGGCTTTCTTT.

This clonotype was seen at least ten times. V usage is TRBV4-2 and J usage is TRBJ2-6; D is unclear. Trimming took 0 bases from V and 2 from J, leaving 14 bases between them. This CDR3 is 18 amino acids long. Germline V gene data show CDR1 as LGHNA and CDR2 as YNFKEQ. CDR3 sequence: CASSQDPEPSAGANVLTF. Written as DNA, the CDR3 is TGTGCCAGCAGCCAAGACCCTGAACCATCAGCTGGGGCCAACGTCCTGACTTTC.

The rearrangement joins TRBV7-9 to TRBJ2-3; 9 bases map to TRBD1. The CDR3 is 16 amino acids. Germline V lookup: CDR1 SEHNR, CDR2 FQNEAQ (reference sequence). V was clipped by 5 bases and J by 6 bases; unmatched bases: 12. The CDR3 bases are TGTGCCAGCAGCCAAGACCTAGGGACAGGGATTGATACGCAGTATTTT. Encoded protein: CASSQDLGTGIDTQYF.

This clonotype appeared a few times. The CDR3 region is CASSYASTGGWQFF. DNA for the CDR3: TGTGCCAGCAGTTACGCTTCAACAGGGGGTTGGCAGTTCTTC. The chain carries TRBV6-6 and TRBJ2-1; 8 bases map to TRBD1. There are 14 residues in the CDR3. Germline values: CDR1 MNHNY, CDR2 SVGAGI (reference sequence). V was clipped by 2 bases and J by 12 bases; unmatched bases: 9.

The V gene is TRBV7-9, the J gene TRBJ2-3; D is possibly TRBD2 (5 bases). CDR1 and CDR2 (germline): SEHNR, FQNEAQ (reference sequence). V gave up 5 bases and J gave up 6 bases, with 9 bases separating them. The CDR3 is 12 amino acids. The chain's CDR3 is CASSLLVDTQYF. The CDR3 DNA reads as TGTGCCAGCAGCCTACTAGTTGATACGCAGTATTTT.

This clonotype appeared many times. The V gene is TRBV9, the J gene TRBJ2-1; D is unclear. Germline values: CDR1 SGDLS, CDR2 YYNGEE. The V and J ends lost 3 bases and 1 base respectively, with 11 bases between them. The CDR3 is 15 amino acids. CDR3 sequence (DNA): TGTGCCAGCAGCGGCGAGTTAGGGTCCTACAATGAGCAGTTCTTC. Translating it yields CASSGELGSYNEQFF.

CDR3 DNA sequence: TGTGCCAGCAGCCCAAGTACTACTGAAGCTTTCTTT. Encoded protein: CASSPSTTEAFF. This chain joins TRBV13 and TRBJ1-1, with unresolved D. The CDR3 covers 12 residues. The V gene lost 5 bases and the J gene lost 5 bases, with 9 bases spanning the gap. Germline lookup yields CDR1 PRHDT and CDR2 FYEKMQ (reference sequence).

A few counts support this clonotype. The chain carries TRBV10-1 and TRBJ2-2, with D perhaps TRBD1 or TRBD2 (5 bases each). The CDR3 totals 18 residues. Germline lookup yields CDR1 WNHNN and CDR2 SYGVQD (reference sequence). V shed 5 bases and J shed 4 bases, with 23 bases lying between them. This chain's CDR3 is CASSNYLIGGMGTGELFF. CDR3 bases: TGCGCCAGCAGTAATTATCTTATTGGGGGAATGGGCACCGGGGAGCTGTTTTTT.

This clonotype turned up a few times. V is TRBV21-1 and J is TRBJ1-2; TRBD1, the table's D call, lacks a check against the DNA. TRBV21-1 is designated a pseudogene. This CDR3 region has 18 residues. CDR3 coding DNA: TGTGCCAGCAGCAAATGGGGTGAACGGGACAGGGGTTTGGATGGCTACACCTTC. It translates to CASSKWGERDRGLDGYTF.